One and the same sample provided the 17 T cell receptor beta chains below, sequenced in a study of T cell clones after liver transplantation. Profiled with immunoSEQ multiplex PCR; TCRdb holds only in-frame clones, not every one. This table has about 53,000 clones, roughly 80% appearing once. Sequences were derived from CD4+ T cells from blood, sampled before liver transplant. The receptors here all came from a human donor who received a liver transplant.

This chain uses TRBV10-3 with TRBJ2-4; the D call may be TRBD1 or TRBD2 (6 bases each). The CDR3 loop spans 15 amino acids. The V gene's germline CDR1 is ENHRY and CDR2 SYGVKD. V lost 3 bases and J 0 bases, leaving 9 bases between the germline ends. The chain's CDR3 is CAISDRGLAKNIQYF. For the CDR3, the DNA is TGTGCCATCAGTGACAGGGGACTAGCCAAAAACATTCAGTACTTC.

The gene calls are TRBV5-1 and TRBJ1-5, with D perhaps matching TRBD1 (5 bases). Trimming shortened V by 1 base and J by 8 bases, and 19 bases separated the two germline ends. Looked up from germline, CDR1 is SGHRS and CDR2 is YFSETQ. The CDR3 is 16 amino acids. CDR3 sequence: CASSLNGGWGGEPQHF. As DNA, the CDR3 is TGCGCCAGCAGCTTGAATGGGGGTTGGGGAGGGGAGCCCCAGCATTTT.

This rearrangement joins TRBV29-1 to TRBJ2-5; 11 bases agree with TRBD2. J lost 5 bases, V lost 7 bases, and 3 bases had no gene match. CDR3 length: 12 residues. From germline, CDR1 is SQVTM and CDR2 ANQGSEA. The CDR3 spells CSATSGSETQYF. In nucleotides, the CDR3 is TGCAGCGCTACTAGCGGGAGTGAGACCCAGTACTTC.

This rearrangement joins TRBV29-1 to TRBJ2-3; D possibly corresponds to TRBD2 (5 bases). V gave up 4 bases and J gave up 4 bases, with 12 bases separating them. Per the germline V gene, CDR1 is SQVTM and CDR2 is ANQGSEA. This CDR3 contains 13 residues. CDR3 residues: CSVVEGIADTQYF. CDR3 nucleotide sequence: TGCAGCGTTGTAGAGGGAATAGCAGATACGCAGTATTTT.

This clone was seen once. The V gene is TRBV5-1, the J gene TRBJ2-7; 9 nucleotides align to TRBD1. V trimming: 0 bases; J trimming: 6 bases; junction bases outside the gene matches: 1. Germline V CDR1 and CDR2: SGHRS, YFSETQ. CDR3 length: 13 residues. DNA of the CDR3: TGCGCCAGCAGCTTGGGACAGGGGGGCGAGCAGTACTTC. This encodes CASSLGQGGEQYF.

The chain is built from TRBV19 and TRBJ1-2; D is uncertain. V shed 3 bases and J shed 5 bases, with 10 bases lying between them. Germline lookup yields CDR1 LNHDA and CDR2 SQIVND (reference sequence). The CDR3 consists of 13 residues. The CDR3 region is CASSMGTKYGYTF. The CDR3, as DNA: TGTGCCAGTAGTATGGGCACCAAATATGGCTACACCTTC.

V is TRBV6-5 and J is TRBJ1-2; no clear D gene. The length of the CDR3 is 11 residues. V was clipped by 6 bases and J by 8 bases, with 10 bases between them. Germline V gene data show CDR1 as MNHEY and CDR2 as SVGAGI. CDR3 protein: CASSPGEGYTF. The CDR3 region has the DNA TGTGCCAGCAGCCCTGGGGAGGGCTACACCTTC.

The chain combines TRBV6-1 with TRBJ2-4; D uncertain. This CDR3 comprises 15 residues. Germline lookup yields CDR1 MNHNS and CDR2 SASEGT. Trimming shortened V by 0 bases and J by 0 bases, and 6 bases separated the two germline ends. The CDR3 region has the DNA TGTGCCAGCAGTGAAGCGGGGTTAGCCAAAAACATTCAGTACTTC. It is translated as CASSEAGLAKNIQYF.

V gene TRBV19 combines with J gene TRBJ2-5; no reliable D call. The CDR3 is 13 residues long. Deletions cut 1 base from V and 5 bases from J, with 8 bases between. Per the germline V gene, CDR1 is LNHDA and CDR2 is SQIVND (reference sequence). CDR3 protein: CASSIGATETQYF. CDR3 coding DNA: TGTGCCAGTAGTATAGGGGCAACGGAGACCCAGTACTTC. The variable domain in full, completed from reference TRBV19 and TRBJ2-5, reads DGGITQSPKYLFRKEGQNVTLSCEQNLNHDAMYWYRQDPGQGLRLIYYSQIVNDFQKGDIAEGYSVSREKKESFPLTVTSAQKNPTAFYLCASSIGATETQYFGPGTRLLVL.

In nucleotides, the CDR3 is TGTGCCAGCAGCCCCTCCCCGGACAGGTCAAGGACTGAAGCTTTCTTT. Amino acids: CASSPSPDRSRTEAFF. The genes are TRBV9 and TRBJ1-1; TRBD1 agrees at 7 bases. CDR1 and CDR2 (germline): SGDLS, YYNGEE. This CDR3 is built from 16 residues. Losses at the gene ends were 4 bases for V and 5 bases for J; bases not matched to a gene: 14.

The rearrangement joins TRBV6-5 to TRBJ2-2; D perhaps matches TRBD2 (6 bases). V was clipped by 7 bases and J by 1 base, with 10 bases between them. This CDR3 spans 14 amino acids. Looked up from germline, CDR1 is MNHEY and CDR2 is SVGAGI. The CDR3 protein is CASKGGRNTGELFF. The CDR3 DNA follows: TGTGCCAGCAAGGGAGGCAGGAACACCGGGGAGCTGTTTTTT.

The chain links TRBV5-6 to TRBJ1-2, with 12 bases identical to TRBD1. Germline loops: CDR1 SGHDT, CDR2 YYEEEE. The CDR3 runs 13 residues. The V gene end was trimmed by 6 bases and the J gene end by 14 bases; junction bases not matched to a gene: 11. The CDR3 nucleotides read TGTGCCAGCACGGACGGGACAGGGGGCGCGAGGACCTTC. Its translation is CASTDGTGGARTF.

The rearrangement links TRBV2 to TRBJ2-7; D could derive from TRBD1 or TRBD2 (5 bases each). Germline assignment: CDR1 SNHLY and CDR2 FYNNEI. The CDR3 is made up of 13 amino acids. V lost 7 bases and J 4 bases, leaving 14 bases between the germline ends. The CDR3 DNA is TGTGCCAGCACCCTAGGGACCTATTACGAGCAGTACTTC. This codes for CASTLGTYYEQYF. The full variable domain, completed using reference TRBV2 and TRBJ2-7, is EPEVTQTPSHQVTQMGQEVILRCVPISNHLYFYWYRQILGQKVEFLVSFYNNEISEKSEIFDDQFSVERPDGSNFTLKIRSTKLEDSAMYFCASTLGTYYEQYFGPGTRLTVT.

The chain joins TRBV28 to TRBJ1-1; 10 bases align to TRBD1. V dropped 7 bases and J dropped 3; count of bases not matched to a gene: 11. CDR3 length equals 16 residues. Germline assignment: CDR1 MDHEN and CDR2 SYDVKM. In DNA form, the CDR3 reads TGTGCCAGCACCGAGGGCGGGACAGGGGCTTACACTGAAGCTTTCTTT. Protein: CASTEGGTGAYTEAFF.

In nucleotides, the CDR3 is TGTGCTAGTGGTTTGGCCTTAGCGGGAGGGAGGGATGAGCAGTTCTTC. Translation gives CASGLALAGGRDEQFF. The V and J genes are TRBV12-5 and TRBJ2-1; 11 bases align to TRBD2. Per germline, CDR1 LGHNT and CDR2 FRNRAP. The CDR3 is 16 residues long. Trimming at V came to 1 base and at J to 8 bases, leaving 7 bases not matched to a gene.

The chain is built from TRBV7-3 and TRBJ2-7; D is ambiguous. Germline V gives CDR1 SGHTA, CDR2 FQGTGA. The V and J ends lost 5 bases and 1 base respectively, with 12 bases between them. The CDR3 totals 14 residues. The CDR3 nucleotides read TGTGCCAGCAGCCCATACCACCTTTCCTACGAGCAGTACTTC. Its translation: CASSPYHLSYEQYF.

V usage is TRBV6-6 and J usage is TRBJ1-1; D is ambiguous. With 5 bases removed from V and 8 bases from J, the gap between germline ends came to 3 bases. The CDR3 runs 9 residues. Germline V gives CDR1 MNHNY, CDR2 SVGAGI (reference sequence). CDR3 region: CASSKEAFF. CDR3 nucleotide sequence: TGTGCCAGCAGTAAGGAAGCTTTCTTT.